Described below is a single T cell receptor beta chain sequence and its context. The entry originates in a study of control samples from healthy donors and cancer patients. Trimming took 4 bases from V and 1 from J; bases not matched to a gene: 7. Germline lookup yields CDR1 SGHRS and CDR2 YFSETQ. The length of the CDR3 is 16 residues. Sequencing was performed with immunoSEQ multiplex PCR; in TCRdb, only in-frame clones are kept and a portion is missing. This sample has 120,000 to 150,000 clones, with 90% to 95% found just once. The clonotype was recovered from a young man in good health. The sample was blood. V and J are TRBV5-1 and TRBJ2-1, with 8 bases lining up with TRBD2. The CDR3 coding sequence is TGCGCCAGCAGCCCGACTAGCGCGGGTTCCTACAATGAGCAGTTCTTC. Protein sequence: CASSPTSAGSYNEQFF.